This T cell receptor beta chain was identified in a study of blood T cell repertoires in COVID-19. As for the study in general: T cells, B-cell-depleted T cells, or PBMCs supplied cDNA or gDNA.

The germline CDR1 and CDR2 sequences are MDHEN and SYDVKM. After removal of 5 bases from V and 1 base from J, the junction contained 12 bases not matched to a gene. The CDR3 contains 17 residues. How the authors handled the data: Counts of nucleated cells, estimated from reference gene primer amplification, were obtained. Repertoires were generated with immunoSEQ multiplex PCR, while TCRdb's copy carries only in-frame clones and drops some. The V and J calls and clone size come from that table; D and trimming were worked out from the DNA. The data contain roughly 340,000 clones, 80% to 90% of them singletons. This clone was observed a few times.

The chain carries TRBV28 and TRBJ1-1; 8 nucleotides agree with TRBD1. Material: PBMCs or T cells enriched from blood (not recorded which). This clonotype was sampled from a young man who had recovered from COVID-19. The CDR3 sequence: CASSGDRWGQKNTEAFF. CDR3 coding DNA: TGTGCCAGCAGTGGGGACAGGTGGGGGCAAAAGAACACTGAAGCTTTCTTT.